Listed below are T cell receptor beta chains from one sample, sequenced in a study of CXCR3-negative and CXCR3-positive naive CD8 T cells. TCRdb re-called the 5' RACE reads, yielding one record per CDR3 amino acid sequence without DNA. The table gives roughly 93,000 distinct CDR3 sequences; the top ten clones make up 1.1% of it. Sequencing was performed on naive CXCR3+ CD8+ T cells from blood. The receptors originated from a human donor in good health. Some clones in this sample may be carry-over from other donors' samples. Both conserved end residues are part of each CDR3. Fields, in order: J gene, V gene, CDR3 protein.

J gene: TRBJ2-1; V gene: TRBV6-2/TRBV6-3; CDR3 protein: CASSSDGTVPYNEQFF
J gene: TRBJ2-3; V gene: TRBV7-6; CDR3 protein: CASSFLAGGPGTQYF
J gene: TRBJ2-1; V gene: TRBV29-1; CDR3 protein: CSVEYRGISGNEQFF
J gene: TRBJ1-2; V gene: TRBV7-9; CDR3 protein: CASSSSWGQANYGYTF
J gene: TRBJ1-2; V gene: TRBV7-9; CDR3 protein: CASSLVGKIYGYTF
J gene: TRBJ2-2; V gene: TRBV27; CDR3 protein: CASSLGLQGRTGELFF
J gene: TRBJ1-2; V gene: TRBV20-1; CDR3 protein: CSARSGLRDYGYTF
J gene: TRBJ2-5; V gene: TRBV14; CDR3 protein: CASSRRTGSGETQYF
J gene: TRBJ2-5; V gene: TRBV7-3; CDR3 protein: CASSSDGETQYF
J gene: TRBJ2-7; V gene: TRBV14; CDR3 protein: CASSPDQVTYEQYF
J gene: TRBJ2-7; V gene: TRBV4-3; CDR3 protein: CASSQAGFHEQYF
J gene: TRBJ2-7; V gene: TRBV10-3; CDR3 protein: CAINEGGESYEQYF
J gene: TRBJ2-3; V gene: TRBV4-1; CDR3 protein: CASSQAGGSDTQYF
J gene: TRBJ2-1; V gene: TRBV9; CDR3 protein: CASSVGRGWNNEQFF
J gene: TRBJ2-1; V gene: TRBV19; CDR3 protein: CASSIGDRGINEQFF
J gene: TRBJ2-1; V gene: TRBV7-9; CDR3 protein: CASSATVWVDEQFF
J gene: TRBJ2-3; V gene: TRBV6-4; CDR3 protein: CASSELAGSTDTQYF
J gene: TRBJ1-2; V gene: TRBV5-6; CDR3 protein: CASSLQENYGYTF
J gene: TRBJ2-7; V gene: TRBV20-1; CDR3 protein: CSARDPPFSPGKPYEQYF
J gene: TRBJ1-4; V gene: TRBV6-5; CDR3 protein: CASSSKGTGEVVDEKLFF
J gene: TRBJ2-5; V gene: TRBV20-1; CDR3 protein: CSAWHGGGHQETQYF
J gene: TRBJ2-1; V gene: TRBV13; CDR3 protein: CASSLAGADAGEQFF
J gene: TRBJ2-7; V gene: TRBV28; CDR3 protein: CASSPLFIEQYF
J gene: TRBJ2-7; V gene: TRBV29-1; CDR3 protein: CSVVSGYEQYF
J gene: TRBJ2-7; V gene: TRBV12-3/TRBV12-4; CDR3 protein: CASSIGHDPYEQYF
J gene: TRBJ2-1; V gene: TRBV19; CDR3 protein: CASSPASGGALGDEQFF
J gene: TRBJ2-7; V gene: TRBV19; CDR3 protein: CASSIAGTVGYEQYF
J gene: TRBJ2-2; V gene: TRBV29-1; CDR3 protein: CRVLTGTSGGAAGELFF
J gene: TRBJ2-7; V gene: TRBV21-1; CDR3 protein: CASSKRDRVHYEQYF
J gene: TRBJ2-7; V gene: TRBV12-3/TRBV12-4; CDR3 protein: CASSLHAYEQYF
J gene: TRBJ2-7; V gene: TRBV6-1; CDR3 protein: CATLLRQGDYEQYF
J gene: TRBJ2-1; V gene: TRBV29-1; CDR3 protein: CSVLPRGEPYNEQFF
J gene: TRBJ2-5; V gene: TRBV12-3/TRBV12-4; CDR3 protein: CASSLAGQLETQYF
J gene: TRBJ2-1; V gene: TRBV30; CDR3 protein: CAWSVRTEQFF